This T cell receptor beta chain originates from a study of T cells of healthy individuals. This clonotype was seen at least ten times. TCRdb re-derived calls from the 5' RACE reads in MiXCR, one entry per CDR3 protein. The data hold 75,000 to 95,000 distinct CDR3 sequences, with 4% to 5.5% observed a single time. The germline V and J ends were trimmed by 2 bases and 4 bases, with 12 bases remaining between them. Germline values: CDR1 MNHNY, CDR2 SVGAGI (reference sequence). CDR3 size: 14 residues. The clonotype comes from a female donor in good health. This sequence joins TRBV6-6 and TRBJ2-7; D is perhaps TRBD2 (6 bases). Written as DNA, the CDR3 is TGTGCCAGCAGTTACGGGGGGAATCGTTACGAGCAGTACTTC. Protein product: CASSYGGNRYEQYF.